This T cell receptor (beta chain) was profiled in a study of identical twins. General study findings and limits: Invariant cells of the MAIT and iNKT types might have partly distorted the zero-insertion analyses.

Notes on this clonotype: Its antigen remains unidentified.

V was cut by 6 bases and J by 2 bases, with 8 bases left in between. This CDR3 region has 13 residues. CDR1 and CDR2 from the germline V gene are LGHNT and FRNRAP. TCRdb called the 5' RACE reads again in MiXCR, with one record for every CDR3 protein. The table shows about 500,000 distinct CDR3 sequences, with approximately 15% occurring only once. Healthy Caucasians supplied all donations. These data were also reused for a study on yellow fever vaccine responses in identical twins.

Material: CD4+ T cells sorted from blood. The V and J genes are TRBV12-5 and TRBJ2-1; D is unclear. The TCR was taken from a woman between 18 and 29 years old in good health. The CDR3 reads CASGSRAYNEQFF. CDR3 coding DNA: TGTGCTAGTGGGAGCCGGGCCTACAATGAGCAGTTCTTC.